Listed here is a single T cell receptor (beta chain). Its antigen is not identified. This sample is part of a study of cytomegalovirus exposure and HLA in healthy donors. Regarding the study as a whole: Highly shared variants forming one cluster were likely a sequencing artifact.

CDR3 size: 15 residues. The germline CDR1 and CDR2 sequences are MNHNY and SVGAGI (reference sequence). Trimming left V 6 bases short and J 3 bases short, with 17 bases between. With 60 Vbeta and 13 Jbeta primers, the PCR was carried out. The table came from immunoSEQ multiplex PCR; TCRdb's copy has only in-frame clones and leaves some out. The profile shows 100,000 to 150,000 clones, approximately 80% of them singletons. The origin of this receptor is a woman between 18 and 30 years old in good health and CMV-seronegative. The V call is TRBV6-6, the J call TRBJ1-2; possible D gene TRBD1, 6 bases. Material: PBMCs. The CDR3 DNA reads TGTGCCAGCAGCCAACCAGGGGCCGGGGACTATGGCTACACCTTC. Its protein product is CASSQPGAGDYGYTF.